This T cell receptor beta chain was captured by sequencing in a study of T cell responses to AZD1222 COVID-19 vaccine. Study conclusions and caveats: Spike was spanned by vaccine-associated CD4 TCRs, which were dominant at 160-218 and 743-854.

This CDR3 spans 14 amino acids. The V segment lost 5 bases and the J segment 1 base; nucleotides outside the gene matches: 5. Per the germline V gene, CDR1 is LNHDA and CDR2 is SQIVND (reference sequence). Using immunoSEQ multiplex PCR, the repertoire was profiled, and TCRdb retains in-frame clones only, with some absent. The sample lists around 160,000 clones; approximately 90% were seen once. A remark on this clone: Its antigen is undetermined.

This clonotype originated in an adult in good health. The chain has TRBV19 and TRBJ2-7, with 7 positions matching TRBD2. The material was peripheral blood, obtained on day 0 of MenACWY control vaccination. The CDR3 DNA follows: TGTGCCAGTAGTGCCGGGACTAATTCCTACGAGCAGTACTTC. Translating it yields CASSAGTNSYEQYF.